These 24 T cell receptor beta chains share one sample of origin, sequenced in a study of T cell responses to AZD1222 COVID-19 vaccine. Repertoires were generated with immunoSEQ multiplex PCR, while TCRdb's copy carries only in-frame clones and drops some. The sample has approximately 110,000 clones, around 80% seen once. The source was peripheral blood, collected on day 0 of AZD1222 vaccination. These receptors were obtained from an adult in good health.

The CDR3 is CAISEPHLGVLGYTF. For the CDR3, the DNA is TGTGCCATCAGTGAGCCCCACTTGGGGGTGCTTGGCTACACCTTC. The chain links TRBV10-3 to TRBJ1-2; a weak D match, TRBD1 (5 bases). Germline loops: CDR1 ENHRY, CDR2 SYGVKD. Trimming pared 2 bases from V and 7 bases from J, leaving 17 bases between. The CDR3 spans 15 residues.

V gene TRBV3-1 (or the pseudogene TRBV3-2) combines with J gene TRBJ2-3; D is uncertain. Germline values: CDR1 LGHDT, CDR2 YNNKEL (reference sequence). V lost 7 bases, J lost 8 bases, and 10 bases lay in between. CDR3 length: 11 amino acids. CDR3 sequence (DNA): TGTGCCAGCAATTTCGGCGGTACGCAGTATTTT. It yields the protein CASNFGGTQYF.

The chain is built from TRBV4-3 and TRBJ1-2, with TRBD1 as a possible D gene (6 bases). V lost 0 bases, J lost 4 bases, and 15 bases lay in between. CDR1 LGHNA and CDR2 YSLEER come from the germline V gene. This CDR3 has 16 amino acids. The CDR3 bases are TGCGCCAGCAGCCAAGAGCCGGGGGGGCTAGGCTATGGCTACACCTTC. Translating it yields CASSQEPGGLGYGYTF.

As DNA, the CDR3 is TGCAGTGCGACCCGGGCCGGGGAGCTGTTTTTT. Its translation: CSATRAGELFF. The gene calls are TRBV20-1 and TRBJ2-2; no definite D call. V lost 6 bases to trimming and J lost 6 bases, with 8 bases between them. The germline CDR1 and CDR2 sequences are DFQATT and SNEGSKA (reference sequence). The CDR3 has 11 amino acids.

The chain combines TRBV19 with TRBJ2-2, with 8 bases that match TRBD1. CDR1 is LNHDA and CDR2 is SQIVND in the germline V gene (reference sequence). The ends lost 6 bases at V and 6 bases at J; junction bases unmatched: 6. The CDR3 length is 14 residues. CDR3 bases: TGTGCCAGTAGCAAATTACAGGGGGCCGGGGAGCTGTTTTTT. It specifies CASSKLQGAGELFF.

The V and J genes are TRBV4-2 and TRBJ2-1, with D perhaps assigned TRBD1 or TRBD2 (5 bases each). The germline V and J ends were trimmed by 0 bases and 2 bases, with 8 bases remaining between them. CDR3 size: 15 residues. Germline lookup yields CDR1 LGHNA and CDR2 YNFKEQ. DNA of the CDR3: TGTGCCAGCAGCCAAGATGTGGGGGCCTACAATGAGCAGTTCTTC. Its protein product is CASSQDVGAYNEQFF.

The chain is built from TRBV10-2 and TRBJ2-5; 11 bases match TRBD2. Germline-derived CDR1 and CDR2 are WSHSY and SAAADI. V lost 10 bases, J lost 7 bases, and 17 bases stayed unmatched. This CDR3 region has 16 residues. For the CDR3, the DNA is TGCGCCACCCTAGGGATAGCGGGGGGGGTTTTCGGGACCCAGTACTTC. This sequence encodes CATLGIAGGVFGTQYF.

This clone showed up just a few times. V gene TRBV6-5 combines with J gene TRBJ1-2, with unresolved D. The germline gives CDR1 MNHEY, CDR2 SVGAGI. Trimming left V 8 bases short and J 4 bases short, with 14 bases between. The CDR3 runs to 13 residues. This chain's CDR3 is CASSRAAGYGYTF. The CDR3 DNA sequence: TGTGCCAGCTCGAGGGCTGCGGGCTATGGCTACACCTTC.

The chain carries TRBV4-2 and TRBJ1-2; 7 bases match TRBD1. The CDR3 spans 15 residues. The V gene's germline CDR1 is LGHNA and CDR2 YNFKEQ. The J segment lost 6 bases and the V segment lost 0 bases, leaving 7 bases of the junction unmatched. This CDR3 is CASSQDSVGTDGYTF. The CDR3 coding sequence is TGTGCCAGCAGCCAAGATTCGGTGGGGACAGATGGCTACACCTTC.

This sequence joins TRBV7-9 and TRBJ1-6; no firm D call. V was cut by 1 base and J by 10 bases, with 8 bases left in between. CDR3 length: 13 amino acids. CDR1 and CDR2 from the germline V gene are SEHNR and FQNEAQ (reference sequence). CDR3 nucleotide sequence: TGTGCCAGCAGCTTAGAAGGCACCTCACCCCTCCACTTT. This translates into CASSLEGTSPLHF.

V gene TRBV2 combines with J gene TRBJ2-3; 7 nucleotides align to TRBD2. Unmatched junction bases numbered 8, after V lost 3 bases and J lost 8 bases. Germline V gene lookup returns CDR1 SNHLY and CDR2 FYNNEI. This CDR3 comprises 14 residues. The CDR3 sequence: CASSEGKRGITQYF. Here the CDR3 DNA reads TGTGCCAGCAGTGAGGGAAAGCGGGGAATTACGCAGTATTTT. Full variable domain (missing parts from reference TRBV2 and TRBJ2-3): EPEVTQTPSHQVTQMGQEVILRCVPISNHLYFYWYRQILGQKVEFLVSFYNNEISEKSEIFDDQFSVERPDGSNFTLKIRSTKLEDSAMYFCASSEGKRGITQYFGPGTRLTVL.

The V call is TRBV6-5, the J call TRBJ1-2; D is ambiguous. The CDR3 has 14 residues. V dropped 7 bases and J dropped 6 bases, with 18 bases sitting between them. The germline V gene encodes CDR1 MNHEY and CDR2 SVGAGI. The CDR3 bases are TGTGCCAGCACCACTCGTCCGGGAACGGATGGCTACACCTTC. Amino acids: CASTTRPGTDGYTF.

This chain connects TRBV6-2 or TRBV6-3 to TRBJ2-1; D not resolved. Per germline, CDR1 MNHEY and CDR2 SVGEGT. V was cut by 4 bases and J by 4 bases, with 23 bases left in between. This CDR3 is built from 18 residues. CDR3 residues: CASSSDLRTPNPYNEQFF. CDR3 bases: TGTGCCAGCAGTTCGGATCTACGGACGCCCAACCCATACAATGAGCAGTTCTTC.

The rearrangement joins TRBV6-2 or TRBV6-3 to TRBJ2-3; 7 bases match TRBD1. The junction had 11 bases not matched to a gene; V was cut back by 7 bases and J by 4 bases. CDR1 and CDR2 from the germline V gene are MNHEY and SVGEGT. The CDR3 consists of 15 residues. The CDR3 nucleotides read TGTGCCAGCATCCCCGGACAGGCTCCTTCAGATACGCAGTATTTT. Amino acids: CASIPGQAPSDTQYF.

V gene TRBV6-2 or TRBV6-3 combines with J gene TRBJ1-4; D is unresolved. V was clipped by 0 bases and J by 0 bases, with 11 bases between them. CDR3 size: 17 residues. Germline values: CDR1 MNHEY, CDR2 SVGEGT. The chain's CDR3 is CASSYSVISATNEKLFF. The CDR3, as DNA: TGTGCCAGCAGTTACTCTGTCATCTCGGCAACTAATGAAAAACTGTTTTTT.

This clone was seen only once. The chain couples TRBV27 to TRBJ1-2, with 8 nucleotides matching TRBD1. Germline V gene data show CDR1 as MNHEY and CDR2 as SMNVEV (reference sequence). V dropped 5 bases and J dropped 4; count of bases not matched to a gene: 6. The CDR3 runs to 14 residues. CDR3 amino acids: CASSHHQGAYGYTF. The DNA for the CDR3 is TGTGCCAGCAGTCACCACCAGGGGGCCTATGGCTACACCTTC.

The chain links TRBV20-1 to TRBJ2-5; the D is unclear. This CDR3 contains 11 residues. Germline loops: CDR1 DFQATT, CDR2 SNEGSKA (reference sequence). Trimming removed 2 bases at V and 4 bases at J, with 5 bases between. In DNA, the CDR3 is TGCAGTGCTAGAATGATAGAGACCCAGTACTTC. The encoded protein is CSARMIETQYF.

The chain carries TRBV12-5 and TRBJ2-2; TRBD1 matches 8 bases. The length of the CDR3 is 17 residues. The germline gives CDR1 LGHNT, CDR2 FRNRAP. V shed 5 bases, J shed 4 bases, and the junction held 12 bases outside the gene matches. CDR3 loop: CASGPPGRQGATGELFF. In DNA, the CDR3 is TGTGCTAGTGGTCCCCCGGGACGGCAGGGGGCCACCGGGGAGCTGTTTTTT. The full variable domain, its missing parts supplied by reference TRBV12-5 and TRBJ2-2, is DARVTQTPRHKVTEMGQEVTMRCQPILGHNTVFWYRQTMMQGLELLAYFRNRAPLDDSGMPKDRFSAEMPDATLATLKIQPSEPRDSAVYFCASGPPGRQGATGELFFGEGSRLTVL.

The chain couples TRBV7-2 to TRBJ2-1; 8 bases line up with TRBD2. The CDR3 is 15 amino acids. The J segment lost 7 bases and the V segment lost 5 bases, leaving 10 bases of the junction unmatched. Germline CDR1 is SGHTA and CDR2 is FQGNSA. CDR3 loop: CASSPGGSGTNEQFF. In DNA, the CDR3 is TGTGCCAGCAGCCCTGGGGGTAGCGGGACTAATGAGCAGTTCTTC.

This chain joins TRBV7-2 and TRBJ2-1, with TRBD2 matching 7 bases. The CDR3 is 13 amino acids. Germline lookup yields CDR1 SGHTA and CDR2 FQGNSA. With 1 base clipped from V and 7 bases from J, the junction kept 1 base outside the gene matches. In DNA form, the CDR3 reads TGTGCCAGCAGCTTAGGGGGGGGGAATGAGCAGTTCTTC. It encodes CASSLGGGNEQFF.

V and J are TRBV6-5 and TRBJ2-7; D is ambiguous. The length of the CDR3 is 14 residues. V dropped 0 bases and J dropped 4 bases, with 10 bases sitting between them. Germline V gene lookup returns CDR1 MNHEY and CDR2 SVGAGI. This chain's CDR3 is CASSYSIGPYEQYF. CDR3 in DNA: TGTGCCAGCAGTTACTCGATCGGGCCGTACGAGCAGTACTTC.

J is TRBJ1-1 and V is TRBV30; no clear D gene. With 3 bases removed from V and 2 bases from J, the gap between germline ends came to 10 bases. The germline gives CDR1 GTSNPN, CDR2 SVGIG (reference sequence). The CDR3 sequence is 13 residues long. The CDR3 here is CAWRKGSNTEAFF. In nucleotides, the CDR3 is TGTGCCTGGAGAAAGGGATCTAACACTGAAGCTTTCTTT.

This chain links TRBV5-6 with TRBJ1-2; D gene unclear. The CDR3 has 15 amino acids. The V gene's germline CDR1 is SGHDT and CDR2 YYEEEE. Trimming stripped 0 bases from V and 0 bases from J, with 9 bases between. CDR3 coding DNA: TGTGCCAGCAGCTTGGGGTCAGTGACTAACTATGGCTACACCTTC. It translates to CASSLGSVTNYGYTF.

V gene TRBV10-2 combines with J gene TRBJ1-5; D may be TRBD1 (6 bases). Trimming stripped 6 bases from V and 3 bases from J, with 9 bases between. Germline values: CDR1 WSHSY, CDR2 SAAADI. This CDR3 contains 13 residues. The CDR3 DNA is TGCGCCAGCAGCCAGGGGAACAATCAGCCCCAGCATTTT. This gives the protein CASSQGNNQPQHF.